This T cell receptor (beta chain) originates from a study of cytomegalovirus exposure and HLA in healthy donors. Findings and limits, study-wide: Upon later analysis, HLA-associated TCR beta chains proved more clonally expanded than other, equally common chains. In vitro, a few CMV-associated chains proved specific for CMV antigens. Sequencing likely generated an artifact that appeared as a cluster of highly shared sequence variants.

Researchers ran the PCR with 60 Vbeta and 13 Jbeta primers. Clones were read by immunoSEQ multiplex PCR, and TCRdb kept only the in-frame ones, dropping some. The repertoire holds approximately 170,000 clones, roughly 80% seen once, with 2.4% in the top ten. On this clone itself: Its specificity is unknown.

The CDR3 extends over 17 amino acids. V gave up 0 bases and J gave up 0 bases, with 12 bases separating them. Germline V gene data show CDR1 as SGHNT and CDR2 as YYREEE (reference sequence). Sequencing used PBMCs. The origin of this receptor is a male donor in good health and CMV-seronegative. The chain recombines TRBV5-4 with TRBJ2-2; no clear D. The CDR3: CASSLDTVTTNTGELFF. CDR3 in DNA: TGTGCCAGCAGCTTGGACACCGTCACCACGAACACCGGGGAGCTGTTTTTT. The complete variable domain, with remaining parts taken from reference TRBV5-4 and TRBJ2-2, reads ETGVTQSPTHLIKTRGQQVTLRCSSQSGHNTVSWYQQALGQGPQFIFQYYREEENGRGNFPPRFSGLQFPNYSSELNVNALELDDSALYLCASSLDTVTTNTGELFFGEGSRLTVL.